The 4 T cell receptor beta chains reported below all come from one sample, sequenced in a study of T cells after posttransplantation cyclophosphamide. This table comes from immunoSEQ multiplex PCR, and its TCRdb copy is limited to in-frame clones, with some not included. Altogether about 38,000 clones were found in the sample, and no singletons occur. The sequencing input was PBMCs. The receptors were sampled from a man in his fifties or sixties in good health, CMV-negative, and a related stem cell transplant donor.

This clone has ten or more counts. The rearrangement links TRBV6-6 to TRBJ2-3; TRBD1 matches 7 bases. There are 14 residues in the CDR3. Germline V lookup: CDR1 MNHNY, CDR2 SVGAGI (reference sequence). V dropped 6 bases and J dropped 2; count of bases not matched to a gene: 5. In nucleotides, the CDR3 is TGTGCCAGCAGGCCGGGACAGAACACAGATACGCAGTATTTT. It yields the protein CASRPGQNTDTQYF.

This clone was recorded many times. The chain's CDR3 is CASSPGLYNEQFF. The CDR3 DNA is TGTGCCAGCAGTCCTGGACTTTACAATGAGCAGTTCTTC. The J gene is TRBJ2-1, the V gene TRBV6-5; D might be TRBD2 (5 bases). Trimming shortened V by 5 bases and J by 4 bases, and 9 bases separated the two germline ends. The CDR3 runs to 13 residues. Per the germline V gene, CDR1 is MNHEY and CDR2 is SVGAGI.

This clone was counted many times. This rearrangement joins TRBV6-4 to TRBJ2-2; D is uncertain. From germline, CDR1 is MRHNA and CDR2 SNTAGT. The CDR3 loop spans 13 amino acids. The V end lost 4 bases, the J end lost 1 base, and 4 bases lay between the germline ends. CDR3: CASSAGNTGELFF. Here the CDR3 DNA reads TGTGCCAGCAGTGCGGGGAACACCGGGGAGCTGTTTTTT.

This clone was seen repeatedly, ten times or more. The V call is TRBV19, the J call TRBJ1-5; D remains ambiguous. The CDR3 spans 14 residues. Germline V gene data show CDR1 as LNHDA and CDR2 as SQIVND (reference sequence). Trimming took 6 bases from V and 0 from J, leaving 9 bases between them. The CDR3 protein is CASSGDYSNQPQHF. CDR3 DNA sequence: TGTGCCAGTAGCGGAGACTATAGCAATCAGCCCCAGCATTTT.